What follows are 18 T cell receptor beta chains derived from one specimen sequenced in a study of cytomegalovirus exposure and HLA in healthy donors. Clones were sequenced by immunoSEQ multiplex PCR, and TCRdb holds only the in-frame ones, with some missing. This sample has tens of thousands of clones, with over 90% found just once. What was sequenced was PBMCs. These receptor sequences come from a woman aged 18-30 years in good health and CMV-seropositive.

The chain uses TRBV19 and TRBJ2-2; 9 positions agree with TRBD1. CDR3 length equals 16 residues. The ends lost 3 bases at V and 2 bases at J; junction bases unmatched: 4. Germline values: CDR1 LNHDA, CDR2 SQIVND (reference sequence). CDR3 bases: TGTGCCAGTAGTATCAACAGGGGGCCAAACACCGGGGAGCTGTTTTTT. Translation gives CASSINRGPNTGELFF.

The chain carries TRBV2 and TRBJ2-3; 9 bases map to TRBD2. The V segment lost 2 bases and the J segment 0 bases; nucleotides outside the gene matches: 6. The CDR3 sequence is 17 residues long. The germline gives CDR1 SNHLY, CDR2 FYNNEI. DNA of the CDR3: TGTGCCAGCAGTGAATTTGGGGCGGGAGGGAGCACAGATACGCAGTATTTT. Translated: CASSEFGAGGSTDTQYF.

This chain joins TRBV19 and TRBJ2-1; the D gene is possibly TRBD1 (5 bases). Germline V gene sequence: CDR1 LNHDA, CDR2 SQIVND (reference sequence). CDR3 length: 12 residues. V lost 0 bases and J 12 bases, leaving 9 bases between the germline ends. CDR3 residues: CASSIEGRGQFF. CDR3 DNA: TGTGCCAGTAGTATAGAGGGGCGCGGGCAGTTCTTC.

The chain has TRBV11-2 and TRBJ2-7, with a weak D call TRBD2 (5 bases). Trimming stripped 3 bases from V and 2 bases from J, with 11 bases between. The CDR3 extends over 14 amino acids. Germline V gives CDR1 SGHAT, CDR2 FQNNGV. CDR3 residues: CASSFEPGTYEQYF. As DNA, the CDR3 is TGTGCCAGCAGCTTCGAGCCGGGAACCTACGAGCAGTACTTC.

The CDR3 DNA reads as TGTGCCAGCAGTCCCGGGACAGGGGACCAAGAGCAGTACTTC. It yields the protein CASSPGTGDQEQYF. The genes are TRBV2 and TRBJ2-7; TRBD1 matches 10 bases. The CDR3 is 14 residues long. The germline V gene encodes CDR1 SNHLY and CDR2 FYNNEI. V lost 5 bases to trimming and J lost 7 bases; unmatched junction nucleotides: 8.

J is TRBJ2-7 and V is TRBV14; D remains ambiguous. The germline CDR1 and CDR2 sequences are SGHDN and FVKESK. CDR3 length equals 13 residues. Trimming left V 2 bases short and J 6 bases short, with 11 bases between. The CDR3 region has the DNA TGTGCCAGCAGCCAATCCCTCCCTAGCGAGCAGTACTTC. Amino acids: CASSQSLPSEQYF. The whole variable domain, filled in from reference TRBV14 and TRBJ2-7, reads EAGVTQFPSHSVIEKGQTVTLRCDPISGHDNLYWYRRVMGKEIKFLLHFVKESKQDESGMPNNRFLAERTGGTYSTLKVQPAELEDSGVYFCASSQSLPSEQYFGPGTRLTVT.

The chain carries TRBV13 and TRBJ2-2; 8 bases map to TRBD1. Germline CDR1 and CDR2: PRHDT and FYEKMQ (reference sequence). The junction had 8 bases not matched to a gene; V was cut back by 3 bases and J by 2 bases. CDR3 length: 17 residues. This CDR3 reads CASSFPTSGGNTGELFF. CDR3 nucleotide sequence: TGTGCCAGCAGCTTCCCCACTTCAGGGGGCAACACCGGGGAGCTGTTTTTT. Full variable domain (missing parts from reference TRBV13 and TRBJ2-2): AAGVIQSPRHLIKEKRETATLKCYPIPRHDTVYWYQQGPGQDPQFLISFYEKMQSDKGSIPDRFSAQQFSDYHSELNMSSLELGDSALYFCASSFPTSGGNTGELFFGEGSRLTVL.

The V and J genes are TRBV7-9 and TRBJ1-3; 9 bases line up with TRBD1. The junction had 8 bases not matched to a gene; V was cut back by 4 bases and J by 4 bases. In germline, CDR1 is SEHNR, CDR2 FQNEAQ (reference sequence). This CDR3 region has 16 residues. The CDR3 here is CASSSDTGGPGNTIYF. In nucleotides, the CDR3 is TGTGCCAGCAGCTCCGATACAGGGGGCCCCGGAAACACCATATATTTT.

The chain recombines TRBV28 with TRBJ2-2; 8 bases line up with TRBD1. Germline CDR1 is MDHEN and CDR2 is SYDVKM. This CDR3 is 16 amino acids long. V dropped 1 base and J dropped 2; count of bases not matched to a gene: 3. The CDR3 spells CASSLSGGANTGELFF. CDR3 DNA sequence: TGTGCCAGCAGTTTATCAGGGGGCGCAAACACCGGGGAGCTGTTTTTT.

The J gene is TRBJ2-3, the V gene TRBV7-2; 8 positions match TRBD1. Unmatched junction bases numbered 7, after V lost 5 bases and J lost 0 bases. Germline-derived CDR1 and CDR2 are SGHTA and FQGNSA. There are 16 residues in the CDR3. The CDR3 loop is CASSPDRGYSTDTQYF. The CDR3 DNA reads as TGTGCCAGCAGCCCAGACAGGGGATATAGCACAGATACGCAGTATTTT.

By sample share, this clone is medium-sized. The chain has TRBV19 and TRBJ2-1; D not resolved. This CDR3 has 15 residues. Germline V gene lookup returns CDR1 LNHDA and CDR2 SQIVND (reference sequence). Trimming left V 1 base short and J 6 bases short, with 13 bases between. The CDR3, as DNA: TGTGCCAGTAGTATAGGTCCCCTAGAATCCAATGAGCAGTTCTTC. Residues: CASSIGPLESNEQFF.

The rearrangement links TRBV5-1 to TRBJ1-2; D gene uncertain. CDR3 length: 16 residues. V was shortened by 1 base and J by 1 base, with 14 bases between the two germline ends. CDR1 and CDR2 (germline): SGHRS, YFSETQ. CDR3 nucleotides: TGCGCCAGCAGCTTGCCCTTGGCGGGTAGTAACTATGGCTACACCTTC. Its protein product is CASSLPLAGSNYGYTF.

The chain recombines TRBV5-1 with TRBJ2-1; 7 bases map to TRBD1. The CDR3 is 15 residues long. Trimming at V came to 0 bases and at J to 4 bases, leaving 4 bases not matched to a gene. Germline CDR1 is SGHRS and CDR2 is YFSETQ. DNA of the CDR3: TGCGCCAGCAGCTTGGTGGGACAGCGATACAATGAGCAGTTCTTC. Amino acid sequence: CASSLVGQRYNEQFF.

The chain is built from TRBV7-3 and TRBJ2-7; D might be TRBD1 (6 bases). V dropped 2 bases and J dropped 3 bases, with 14 bases sitting between them. Germline lookup yields CDR1 SGHTA and CDR2 FQGTGA. The CDR3 loop spans 15 amino acids. The CDR3 region has the DNA TGTGCCAGCAGCTTAGATGCCGGGACACACTACGAGCAGTACTTC. Its translation is CASSLDAGTHYEQYF.

V is TRBV30 and J is TRBJ2-1; TRBD2 aligns across 7 bases. The J segment lost 0 bases and the V segment lost 3 bases, leaving 8 bases of the junction unmatched. From germline, CDR1 is GTSNPN and CDR2 SVGIG (reference sequence). The CDR3 runs 16 residues. The CDR3 loop reads CAWSPSGLASYNEQFF. DNA of the CDR3: TGTGCCTGGAGCCCTAGCGGATTAGCCTCCTACAATGAGCAGTTCTTC. Based on the CDR3 plus reference TRBV30 and TRBJ2-1, the full variable domain is SQTIHQWPATLVQPVGSPLSLECTVEGTSNPNLYWYRQAAGRGLQLLFYSVGIGQISSEVPQNLSASRPQDRQFILSSKKLLLSDSGFYLCAWSPSGLASYNEQFFGPGTRLTVL.

This clone was found a few times. At one end, the junction sequence differs from germline, possibly due to a read error. This rearrangement joins TRBV7-2 to TRBJ2-1; 9 bases map to TRBD1. There are 15 residues in the CDR3. Per germline, CDR1 SGHTA and CDR2 FQGNSA. The CDR3 is CASSVAGTGSDEQFF. In nucleotides, the CDR3 is TGTGCCAGCAGCGTAGCCGGGACAGGGTCAGATGAGCAGTTCTTC.

The chain carries TRBV4-3 and TRBJ2-7; maybe TRBD2 (6 bases). The germline V and J ends were trimmed by 3 bases and 1 base, with 10 bases remaining between them. This CDR3 has 14 residues. Germline V gene sequence: CDR1 LGHNA, CDR2 YSLEER. The CDR3 sequence is CASSHSSGSYEQYF. CDR3 in DNA: TGCGCCAGCAGCCATAGTAGCGGTTCCTACGAGCAGTACTTC.

CDR3 DNA sequence: TGTGCCTCGAGCGGGGGGGTGGGCTATGGCTACACCTTC. It yields the protein CASSGGVGYGYTF. This chain links TRBV9 with TRBJ1-2; tentative D call: TRBD1 (5 bases). The CDR3 spans 13 residues. Germline V gene sequence: CDR1 SGDLS, CDR2 YYNGEE. Trimming shortened V by 10 bases and J by 4 bases, and 17 bases separated the two germline ends.